Following are 20 T cell receptor delta chains from one sample sequenced in a study of gamma-delta T cells after stem cell transplantation. TCRdb reprocessed the RT-PCR reads using CATT. The sample has 13,000 to 15,000 delta-chain clones, approximately 33% seen once. Sequencing was carried out using gamma-delta T cells. The receptors were sampled from a human donor. It is not recorded whose cells these are; they may come from a transplant donor.

This clone turned up a few times. The chain couples TRDV2 to TRDJ3; the match to TRDD3 covers 10 bases. Germline CDR1 reads GEAIGNYY; CDR2 reads EKD. This CDR3 spans 19 amino acids. V shed 0 bases, J shed 1 base, and the junction held 5 bases outside the gene matches. This CDR3 is CACDTAGGYFSWDTRQMFF. The CDR3 DNA reads TGTGCCTGTGACACCGCTGGGGGATATTTTTCCTGGGACACCCGACAGATGTTTTTC.

This sequence joins TRDV2 and TRDJ3; 8 bases line up with TRDD3. V was clipped by 3 bases and J by 0 bases; unmatched bases: 18. Germline assignment: CDR1 GEAIGNYY and CDR2 EKD. This CDR3 is built from 22 residues. As DNA, the CDR3 is TGTGCCTGTGACCCCATGACCTTTACTGGGGGGTCAAGCTCCTGGGACACCCGACAGATGTTTTTC. As protein: CACDPMTFTGGSSSWDTRQMFF.

This clone was observed a handful of times. This sequence joins TRDV1 and TRDJ3; TRDD3 matches at 9 bases. The ends lost 2 bases at V and 0 bases at J; junction bases unmatched: 11. This CDR3 has 21 amino acids. Germline V gene sequence: CDR1 TSWWSYY, CDR2 QGS. CDR3 residues: CALGERIRGIPPSWDTRQMFF. The CDR3 bases are TGTGCTCTTGGGGAAAGAATCCGGGGGATACCCCCCTCCTGGGACACCCGACAGATGTTTTTC.

This clone came up a few times. Its ends do not fully match the called genes, so a read error is possible. The V and J genes are TRDV1 and TRDJ1; TRDD3 matches 11 bases. Germline V gene lookup returns CDR1 TSWWSYY and CDR2 QGS. The CDR3 has 26 amino acids. The CDR3: CALRERPSTGGYRIRQTTLYTDKLIF. CDR3 DNA: TGTGCTCTTAGGGAACGGCCCTCTACTGGGGGATATCGTATCCGCCAAACTACTTTGTACACCGATAAACTCATCTTT.

The genes are TRDV2 and TRDJ3; maybe TRDD3 (6 bases). V was clipped by 0 bases and J by 0 bases, with 17 bases between them. The CDR3 consists of 20 residues. The germline V gene has CDR1 GEAIGNYY and CDR2 EKD. CDR3 residues: CACDTVPGDRSSWDTRQMFF. CDR3 nucleotide sequence: TGTGCCTGTGACACCGTTCCGGGGGACAGGAGCTCCTGGGACACCCGACAGATGTTTTTC.

The rearrangement uses TRDV2 and TRDJ1, with D unclear. Trimming cost V 2 bases and J 6 bases, with 21 bases left between them. CDR1 and CDR2 (germline): GEAIGNYY, EKD. The CDR3 is 16 amino acids. CDR3 sequence reads: CACDIGYAALAYKLIF. DNA of the CDR3: TGTGCCTGTGACATTGGCTACGCAGCACTCGCCTATAAACTCATCTTT.

This clone was counted only a few times. The genes are TRAV29/DV5 and TRDJ2; tentatively, D is TRDD3 (7 bases). Trimming shortened V by 0 bases and J by 0 bases, and 39 bases separated the two germline ends. CDR3 length: 25 amino acids. CDR1 and CDR2 (germline): NSMFDY, ISSIKDK. The CDR3: CAASGRPPLPFQTGDRGPLTAQLFF. Written as DNA, the CDR3 is TGTGCAGCAAGCGGTCGTCCCCCGTTACCCTTCCAAACAGGGGATAGGGGACCTTTGACAGCACAACTCTTCTTT.

The chain recombines TRDV1 with TRDJ1; TRDD3 agrees at 8 bases. The J segment lost 2 bases and the V segment lost 4 bases, leaving 15 bases of the junction unmatched. Germline assignment: CDR1 TSWWSYY and CDR2 QGS. This CDR3 has 18 residues. The CDR3 loop reads CALGGRDGGLFLTDKLIF. The CDR3 region has the DNA TGTGCTCTTGGGGGCCGAGATGGGGGATTGTTTTTAACCGATAAACTCATCTTT.

This sequence joins TRDV1 and TRDJ1; D perhaps matches TRDD3 (6 bases). The germline CDR1 and CDR2 sequences are TSWWSYY and QGS. V lost 3 bases and J lost 6, with 26 bases in between. The CDR3 has 18 amino acids. In DNA form, the CDR3 reads TGTGCTCTTGGGGACCACCCGGGGCCCCTCGGTGGGGGCCATAAACTCATCTTT. Its translation: CALGDHPGPLGGGHKLIF.

This clone was seen a few times. The germline gene is not matched at one end of the junction; a read error may be the cause. The chain has TRDV2 and TRDJ3; D perhaps matches TRDD3 (6 bases). Germline CDR1 and CDR2: GEAIGNYY and EKD. This CDR3 contains 19 residues. In nucleotides, the CDR3 is TGTGCCTGTGACACCTGGGGGCTACCCGACTCTTGGGACGCCCGACAGATGTTTTTC. Amino acid sequence: CACDTWGLPDSWDARQMFF.

This chain joins TRDV3 and TRDJ1, with 9 bases identical to TRDD3. In germline, CDR1 is TVYSNPD, CDR2 GDNSRS (reference sequence). The CDR3 is made up of 19 amino acids. With 4 bases clipped from V and 0 bases from J, the junction kept 21 bases outside the gene matches. The CDR3, as DNA: TGTGCCTCCGCCATGACTTCCCCCTACTGGGGGACAAACACCGATAAACTCATCTTT. Translating it yields CASAMTSPYWGTNTDKLIF.

The V gene is TRDV1, the J gene TRDJ1, with TRDD3 matching 10 bases. The CDR3 length is 21 residues. The germline V gene has CDR1 TSWWSYY and CDR2 QGS. With V trimmed by 3 bases and J by 2 bases, 21 bases remained unmatched. The CDR3 nucleotides read TGTGCTCTTGGGGACGTGGCCTTTCAAACTTACTGGGGGATTTATACCGATAAACTCATCTTT. This codes for CALGDVAFQTYWGIYTDKLIF.

The J gene is TRDJ2, the V gene TRDV3, with 9 bases aligning to TRDD3. The end of the DNA fits TRDJ1 better, so the J call may be wrong. The CDR3 loop spans 17 amino acids. Per the germline V gene, CDR1 is TVYSNPD and CDR2 is GDNSRS (reference sequence). The DNA for the CDR3 is TGTGCCTTCACGGGCCTATCCTGGGGGATGAGAGGCGATAAACTCATCTTT. Its protein is CAFTGLSWGMRGDKLIF.

This rearrangement joins TRDV3 to TRDJ3; 7 bases agree with TRDD3. J lost 0 bases, V lost 4 bases, and 18 bases had no gene match. This CDR3 is built from 20 residues. Germline lookup yields CDR1 TVYSNPD and CDR2 GDNSRS (reference sequence). The DNA of the CDR3 is TGTGCCTCCTCATTCACGCTGGGGGCTCCTAGCTCCTGGGACACCCGACAGATGTTTTTC. This encodes CASSFTLGAPSSWDTRQMFF.

The V call is TRAV29/DV5, the J call TRDJ1; 8 bases align to TRDD3. V shed 2 bases and J 0 bases; nucleotides not matched to a gene: 39. Germline CDR1 reads NSMFDY; CDR2 reads ISSIKDK. The CDR3 length is 26 residues. CDR3: CAARGWDLPPGDWGSNRPLYTDKLIF. CDR3 sequence (DNA): TGTGCAGCAAGGGGGTGGGACCTTCCCCCGGGGGACTGGGGGTCGAATCGACCACTTTACACCGATAAACTCATCTTT.

The chain uses TRDV2 and TRDJ2; 7 nucleotides line up with TRDD3. Germline values: CDR1 GEAIGNYY, CDR2 EKD. The CDR3 spans 14 residues. V lost 2 bases, J lost 4 bases, and 3 bases stayed unmatched. CDR3 region: CACDNVGETAQLFF. The CDR3 DNA sequence: TGTGCCTGTGACAACGTGGGGGAGACAGCACAACTCTTCTTT.

The chain links TRAV29/DV5 to TRDJ1; D is undetermined. Germline CDR1 is NSMFDY and CDR2 is ISSIKDK. The V and J ends lost 0 bases and 2 bases respectively, with 17 bases between them. The CDR3 loop spans 16 amino acids. CDR3: CAASELYHLETDKLIF. The CDR3 nucleotides read TGTGCAGCAAGCGAATTATACCACCTTGAAACCGATAAACTCATCTTT.

This clone was observed a handful of times. One junction end disagrees with the germline gene, perhaps due to a read error. This chain connects TRAV29/DV5 to TRDJ1; 7 bases are a match to TRDD3. The CDR3 loop spans 19 amino acids. Germline-derived CDR1 and CDR2 are NSMFDY and ISSIKDK. DNA for the CDR3: TGTGCAGCAAGCTATTTGAGTGGGGGGATCCCCCAGTACACCGATAAACCCATCTTT. This encodes CAASYLSGGIPQYTDKPIF.

The chain recombines TRDV2 with TRDJ1, with 7 bases fitting TRDD3. After removal of 5 bases from V and 0 bases from J, the junction contained 14 bases not matched to a gene. The CDR3 consists of 17 residues. CDR1 is GEAIGNYY and CDR2 is EKD in the germline V gene. Here the CDR3 DNA reads TGTGCCTGTGCCCGACCTGGGGGCCCTACGTACACCGATAAACTCATCTTT. Translating it yields CACARPGGPTYTDKLIF.

This clone was counted between two and nine times. The V call is TRDV1, the J call TRDJ1; TRDD2 is a possible D gene (6 bases). CDR1 and CDR2 from the germline V gene are TSWWSYY and QGS. V lost 1 base and J lost 0, with 21 bases in between. The CDR3 runs 19 residues. The CDR3 DNA is TGTGCTCTTGGGGAACCCCCGTTCCTAACTACGGCGTACACCGATAAACTCATCTTT. Encoded protein: CALGEPPFLTTAYTDKLIF.